This note documents a single TCR beta chain sequence. These data are taken from a study of blood T cell repertoires in COVID-19. The assay was immunoSEQ multiplex PCR, and TCRdb's table has in-frame clones only and misses some. This sample carries some 150,000 clones, roughly 80% of them seen once, and the ten largest clones take about 8%. The clonotype was recovered from a human donor in a cohort sampled during active COVID-19. Sample: peripheral blood.

The CDR3 region is CASSMRISYEQYF. CDR3 nucleotide sequence: TGTGCCAGTAGTATGAGAATTTCCTACGAGCAGTACTTC. The rearrangement uses TRBV19 and TRBJ2-7; D not certain. CDR1 and CDR2 (germline): LNHDA, SQIVND (reference sequence). The CDR3 is made up of 13 amino acids. V shed 3 bases and J shed 1 base, with 7 bases lying between them.